These 23 T cell receptor beta chains share one sample of origin, sequenced in a study of T cell responses to AZD1222 COVID-19 vaccine. Libraries were prepared by immunoSEQ multiplex PCR; TCRdb keeps only in-frame clonotypes and omits some of them. The table shows approximately 110,000 clones, with roughly 85% occurring only once. The material was peripheral blood, obtained 28 days after the second AZD1222 dose. These receptor sequences come from an adult who received the AZD1222 COVID-19 vaccine.

The table lists this clone with a count of one. The V and J genes are TRBV30 and TRBJ2-1, with D perhaps assigned TRBD1 or TRBD2 (5 bases each). Germline lookup yields CDR1 GTSNPN and CDR2 SVGIG (reference sequence). The CDR3 extends over 12 amino acids. This CDR3 reads CIGEKGRNEQFF. Here the CDR3 DNA reads TGTATCGGGGAGAAGGGACGGAATGAGCAGTTCTTC.

The chain employs TRBV18 and TRBJ1-3, with a possible D match to TRBD1 (6 bases). V gave up 3 bases and J gave up 3 bases, with 15 bases separating them. Germline CDR1 reads KGHSH; CDR2 reads LQKENI. The CDR3 covers 16 residues. The CDR3 nucleotides are TGTGCCAGCTCACCCCGCGGTGCAGGGGTTGGAAACACCATATATTTT. It encodes CASSPRGAGVGNTIYF.

This rearrangement joins TRBV6-5 to TRBJ1-5; TRBD1 matches 7 bases. Germline V lookup: CDR1 MNHEY, CDR2 SVGAGI. This CDR3 has 15 residues. Trimming took 7 bases from V and 6 from J; bases not matched to a gene: 12. The CDR3 loop is CASTGPGGISQPQHF. CDR3 in DNA: TGTGCCAGCACCGGTCCAGGGGGGATTTCTCAGCCCCAGCATTTT.

This clone was found once. V is TRBV28 and J is TRBJ1-1, with D tentatively TRBD1 (5 bases). The CDR3 loop spans 14 amino acids. Trimming cost V 3 bases and J 1 base, with 9 bases left between them. CDR1 and CDR2 from the germline V gene are MDHEN and SYDVKM. The CDR3 protein is CASSLGDRNTEAFF. CDR3 sequence (DNA): TGTGCCAGCAGTTTGGGCGACAGGAACACTGAAGCTTTCTTT.

The chain combines TRBV27 with TRBJ2-5; no clear D gene. V was clipped by 3 bases and J by 5 bases, with 10 bases between them. The germline V gene has CDR1 MNHEY and CDR2 SMNVEV (reference sequence). The CDR3 consists of 13 residues. CDR3 loop: CASSFRVYETQYF. Written as DNA, the CDR3 is TGTGCCAGCAGTTTCCGGGTTTACGAGACCCAGTACTTC.

The rearrangement joins TRBV3-1 (or the pseudogene TRBV3-2) to TRBJ2-7; D unclear. Germline values: CDR1 LGHDT, CDR2 YNNKEL (reference sequence). Trimming cost V 1 base and J 6 bases, with 13 bases left between them. This CDR3 is 14 amino acids long. The CDR3 sequence is CASSQVQLPFEQYF. CDR3 DNA: TGTGCCAGCAGCCAAGTTCAGCTCCCATTCGAGCAGTACTTC.

This chain links TRBV27 with TRBJ1-4; no reliable D call. CDR3 length: 14 amino acids. V dropped 1 base and J dropped 8 bases, with 11 bases sitting between them. The V gene's germline CDR1 is MNHEY and CDR2 SMNVEV (reference sequence). The DNA of the CDR3 is TGTGCCAGCAGTTTATTAGGGATAGGGGAAAAACTGTTTTTT. Its protein is CASSLLGIGEKLFF. Supplemented by reference TRBV27 and TRBJ1-4, the full variable domain reads EAQVTQNPRYLITVTGKKLTVTCSQNMNHEYMSWYRQDPGLGLRQIYYSMNVEVTDKGDVPEGYKVSRKEKRNFPLILESPSPNQTSLYFCASSLLGIGEKLFFGSGTQLSVL.

The chain has TRBV10-3 and TRBJ1-1; D is unclear. V lost 4 bases, J lost 2 bases, and 11 bases lay in between. The CDR3 runs to 14 residues. CDR1 is ENHRY and CDR2 is SYGVKD in the germline V gene. The CDR3 spells CAISGSSYNTEAFF. The CDR3 DNA reads as TGTGCCATCAGTGGTTCGTCTTACAACACTGAAGCTTTCTTT.

CDR3 sequence: CASSQDLGPYNEQFF. The CDR3 bases are TGTGCCAGCAGTCAAGACCTGGGGCCCTACAATGAGCAGTTCTTC. The chain links TRBV2 to TRBJ2-1, with TRBD1 as a possible D gene (5 bases). Trimming pared 5 bases from V and 2 bases from J, leaving 13 bases between. From germline, CDR1 is SNHLY and CDR2 FYNNEI. CDR3 size: 15 residues.

The rearrangement uses TRBV5-1 and TRBJ2-1; 8 positions match TRBD2. V shed 0 bases and J 8 bases; nucleotides not matched to a gene: 7. Per germline, CDR1 SGHRS and CDR2 YFSETQ. The CDR3 has 15 residues. Written as DNA, the CDR3 is TGCGCCAGCAGCTTGGCCTTAACGGGAGGGCATGAGCAGTTCTTC. Translated, it gives CASSLALTGGHEQFF.

In DNA, the CDR3 is TGCGCCAGCAGCCAAGCAACACTGCTAAATCAGCCCCAGCATTTT. Its translation: CASSQATLLNQPQHF. This chain connects TRBV4-1 to TRBJ1-5; D gene uncertain. CDR3 size: 15 residues. CDR1 is MGHRA, CDR2 YSYEKL, per germline. V dropped 1 base and J dropped 4 bases, with 11 bases sitting between them.

The gene calls are TRBV2 and TRBJ1-1; a weak D match, TRBD1 (5 bases). V was trimmed by 8 bases and J by 1 base, leaving 14 bases between them. The CDR3 contains 14 residues. CDR1 and CDR2 (germline): SNHLY, FYNNEI. The CDR3 DNA sequence: TGTGCCAGCGTGGCAGAAAGGGGGAACACTGAAGCTTTCTTT. Its translation: CASVAERGNTEAFF.

This clone showed up just once. The genes are TRBV28 and TRBJ2-1, with D possibly TRBD1 on 5 matching bases. CDR1 MDHEN and CDR2 SYDVKM come from the germline V gene. The CDR3 runs to 15 residues. The V gene lost 3 bases and the J gene lost 6 bases, with 15 bases spanning the gap. CDR3 nucleotide sequence: TGTGCCAGCAGTTTTCGTTTCAGGGATTTCAATGAGCAGTTCTTC. Protein product: CASSFRFRDFNEQFF.

This chain links TRBV13 with TRBJ1-1; D unclear. The V gene lost 5 bases and the J gene lost 2 bases, with 6 bases spanning the gap. Germline values: CDR1 PRHDT, CDR2 FYEKMQ (reference sequence). The CDR3 loop spans 12 amino acids. The CDR3 protein is CASSIRNTEAFF. Written as DNA, the CDR3 is TGTGCCAGCAGCATCAGAAACACTGAAGCTTTCTTT.

The chain links TRBV11-3 to TRBJ1-4, with D uncertain. Germline V gene lookup returns CDR1 SGHNT and CDR2 YENEEA. The CDR3 is 11 residues long. Trimming left V 0 bases short and J 7 bases short, with 0 bases between. CDR3 protein: CASSLDEKLFF. The CDR3 DNA sequence: TGTGCCAGCAGCTTAGATGAAAAACTGTTTTTT.

The V and J genes are TRBV7-8 and TRBJ1-5; 9 nucleotides align to TRBD1. Trimming removed 2 bases from V and 5 bases from J; junction bases left unmatched: 1. Per the germline V gene, CDR1 is SGHVS and CDR2 is FQNEAQ. The CDR3 contains 14 residues. The CDR3 spells CASSLTGGDQPQHF. DNA for the CDR3: TGTGCCAGCAGCTTAACAGGGGGCGATCAGCCCCAGCATTTT.

In this sample, this clone turned up a few times. CDR3 amino acids: CAWSVVAEQYF. CDR3 DNA sequence: TGTGCCTGGAGTGTTGTAGCGGAGCAGTACTTC. The chain combines TRBV30 with TRBJ2-7; D perhaps matches TRBD2 (5 bases). The germline V gene has CDR1 GTSNPN and CDR2 SVGIG (reference sequence). CDR3 length equals 11 residues. V lost 0 bases and J 7 bases, leaving 7 bases between the germline ends. Variable domain in full (rest from reference TRBV30 and TRBJ2-7): SQTIHQWPATLVQPVGSPLSLECTVEGTSNPNLYWYRQAAGRGLQLLFYSVGIGQISSEVPQNLSASRPQDRQFILSSKKLLLSDSGFYLCAWSVVAEQYFGPGTRLTVT.

The V call is TRBV29-1, the J call TRBJ1-3; the D gene is possibly TRBD1 (6 bases). The CDR3 is made up of 14 amino acids. The germline V and J ends were trimmed by 6 bases and 3 bases, with 15 bases remaining between them. The germline V gene encodes CDR1 SQVTM and CDR2 ANQGSEA. The CDR3: CSVSGGRYGNTIYF. The CDR3, as DNA: TGCAGCGTATCCGGGGGGCGTTATGGAAACACCATATATTTT. The full variable domain, in which reference TRBV29-1 and TRBJ1-3 provide the parts outside the CDR3, is SAVISQKPSRDICQRGTSLTIQCQVDSQVTMMFWYRQQPGQSLTLIATANQGSEATYESGFVIDKFPISRPNLTFSTLTVSNMSPEDSSIYLCSVSGGRYGNTIYFGEGSWLTVV.

V is TRBV14 and J is TRBJ1-5; 7 bases line up with TRBD1. Trimming cost V 1 base and J 11 bases; bases outside gene matches: 11. The CDR3 totals 15 residues. CDR1 and CDR2 from the germline V gene are SGHDN and FVKESK. The CDR3 sequence: CASSQGSGGNSAQHF. The CDR3 bases are TGTGCCAGCAGCCAAGGGTCAGGGGGAAACTCAGCCCAGCATTTT.

This clone was recorded a few times. The chain uses TRBV28 and TRBJ2-3; 8 positions match TRBD2. This CDR3 has 12 residues. Germline lookup yields CDR1 MDHEN and CDR2 SYDVKM. Germline trimming cut 6 bases from V and 9 bases from J; bases unmatched to any gene: 5. Written as DNA, the CDR3 is TGTGCCAGCAGCCGCCAGCGGGAGACGCAGTATTTT. It yields the protein CASSRQRETQYF.

This chain links TRBV30 with TRBJ1-5; D not certain. Between the trimmed V and J ends, which lost 5 bases and 0 bases, there was a span of 2 bases. The CDR3 consists of 11 residues. CDR1 and CDR2 from the germline V gene are GTSNPN and SVGIG (reference sequence). DNA of the CDR3: TGTGCCTGGGATAGCAATCAGCCCCAGCATTTT. As protein: CAWDSNQPQHF.

The chain joins TRBV3-1 (or the pseudogene TRBV3-2) to TRBJ1-2, with TRBD1 as a possible D gene (5 bases). Trimming removed 1 base at V and 0 bases at J, with 12 bases between. Germline V lookup: CDR1 LGHDT, CDR2 YNNKEL (reference sequence). CDR3 length: 16 amino acids. The CDR3 nucleotides read TGTGCCAGCAGCCAAGGACTGGGACCGTCTAACTATGGCTACACCTTC. Translation: CASSQGLGPSNYGYTF.

This chain joins TRBV7-6 and TRBJ1-6, with 10 bases lining up with TRBD1. With 4 bases clipped from V and 8 bases from J, the junction kept 5 bases outside the gene matches. The CDR3 covers 15 residues. Germline V gives CDR1 SGHVS, CDR2 FNYEAQ. DNA of the CDR3: TGTGCCAGCAGCTCGACAGGGGGCGGGTATTCACCCCTCCACTTT. Protein: CASSSTGGGYSPLHF.